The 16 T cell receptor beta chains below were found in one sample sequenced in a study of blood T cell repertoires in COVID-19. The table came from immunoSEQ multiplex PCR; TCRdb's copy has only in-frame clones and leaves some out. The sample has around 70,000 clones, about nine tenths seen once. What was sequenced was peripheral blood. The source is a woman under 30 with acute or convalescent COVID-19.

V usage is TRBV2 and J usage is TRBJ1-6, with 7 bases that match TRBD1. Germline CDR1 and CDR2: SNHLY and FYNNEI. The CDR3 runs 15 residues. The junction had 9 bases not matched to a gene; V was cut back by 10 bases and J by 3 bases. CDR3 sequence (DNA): TGTGCCACCCGATACCGGGACAGCTATAATTCACCCCTCCACTTT. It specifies CATRYRDSYNSPLHF.

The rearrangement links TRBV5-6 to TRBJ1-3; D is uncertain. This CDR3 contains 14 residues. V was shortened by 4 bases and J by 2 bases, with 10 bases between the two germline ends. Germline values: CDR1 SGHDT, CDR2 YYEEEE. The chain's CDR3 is CASSGGGAGNTIYF. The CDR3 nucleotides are TGTGCCAGCAGCGGAGGCGGGGCTGGAAACACCATATATTTT.

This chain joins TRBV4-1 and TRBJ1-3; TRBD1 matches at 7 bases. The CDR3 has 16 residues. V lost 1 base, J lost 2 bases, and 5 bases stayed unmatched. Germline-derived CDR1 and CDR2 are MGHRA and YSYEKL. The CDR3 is CASSQGQGVPGNTIYF. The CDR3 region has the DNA TGCGCCAGCAGCCAAGGCCAGGGGGTCCCTGGAAACACCATATATTTT.

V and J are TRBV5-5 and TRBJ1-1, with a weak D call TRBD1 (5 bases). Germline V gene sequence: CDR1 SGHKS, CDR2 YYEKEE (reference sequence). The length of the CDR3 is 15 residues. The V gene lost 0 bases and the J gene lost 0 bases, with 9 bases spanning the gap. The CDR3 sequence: CASSLVGGMNTEAFF. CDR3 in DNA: TGTGCCAGCAGCTTGGTCGGGGGAATGAACACTGAAGCTTTCTTT.

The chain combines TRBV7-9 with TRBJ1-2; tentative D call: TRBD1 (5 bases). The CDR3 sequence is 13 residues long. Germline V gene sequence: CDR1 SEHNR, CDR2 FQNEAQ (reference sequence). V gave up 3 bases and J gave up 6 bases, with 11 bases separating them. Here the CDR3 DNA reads TGTGCCAGCAGCTTGGGGCCCCACCATGGCTACACCTTC. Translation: CASSLGPHHGYTF.

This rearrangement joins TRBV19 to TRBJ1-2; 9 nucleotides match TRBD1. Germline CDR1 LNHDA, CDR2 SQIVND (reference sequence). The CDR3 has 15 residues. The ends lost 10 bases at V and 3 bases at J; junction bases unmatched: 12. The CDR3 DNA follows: TGTGCCACCAAGCTACAGGGGGCTGACGACTATGGCTACACCTTC. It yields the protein CATKLQGADDYGYTF.

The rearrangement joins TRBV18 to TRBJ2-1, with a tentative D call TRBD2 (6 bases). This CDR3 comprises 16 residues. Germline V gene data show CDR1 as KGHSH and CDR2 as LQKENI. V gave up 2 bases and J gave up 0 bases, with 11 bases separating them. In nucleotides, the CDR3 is TGTGCCAGCTCACCAATGGGGGGAGGCTCCTACAATGAGCAGTTCTTC. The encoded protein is CASSPMGGGSYNEQFF.

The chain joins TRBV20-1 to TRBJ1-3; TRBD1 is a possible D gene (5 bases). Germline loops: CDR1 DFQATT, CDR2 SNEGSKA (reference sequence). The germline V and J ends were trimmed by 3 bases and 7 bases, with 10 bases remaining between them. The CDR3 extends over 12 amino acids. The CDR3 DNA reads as TGCAGTGCTAGTAGGCGGGGGAACACCATATATTTT. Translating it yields CSASRRGNTIYF.

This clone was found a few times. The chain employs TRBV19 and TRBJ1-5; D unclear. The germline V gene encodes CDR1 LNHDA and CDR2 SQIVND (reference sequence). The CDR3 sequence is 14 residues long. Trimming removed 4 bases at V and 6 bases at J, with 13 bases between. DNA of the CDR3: TGTGCCAGTAGTACCACGAGGCTTTCTCAGCCCCAGCATTTT. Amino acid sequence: CASSTTRLSQPQHF.

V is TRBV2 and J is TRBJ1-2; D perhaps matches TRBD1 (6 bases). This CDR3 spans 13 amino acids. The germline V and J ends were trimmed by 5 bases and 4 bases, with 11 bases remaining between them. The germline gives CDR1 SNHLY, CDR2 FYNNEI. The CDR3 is CASSRTGTYGYTF. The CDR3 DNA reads TGTGCCAGCAGTCGAACAGGGACCTATGGCTACACCTTC.

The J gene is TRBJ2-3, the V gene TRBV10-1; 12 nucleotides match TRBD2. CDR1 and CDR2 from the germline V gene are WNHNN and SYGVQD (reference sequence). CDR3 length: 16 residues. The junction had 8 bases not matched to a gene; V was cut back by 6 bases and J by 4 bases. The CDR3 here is CASRTSGRSEADTQYF. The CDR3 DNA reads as TGCGCCAGCAGAACTAGCGGGAGGAGTGAAGCAGATACGCAGTATTTT.

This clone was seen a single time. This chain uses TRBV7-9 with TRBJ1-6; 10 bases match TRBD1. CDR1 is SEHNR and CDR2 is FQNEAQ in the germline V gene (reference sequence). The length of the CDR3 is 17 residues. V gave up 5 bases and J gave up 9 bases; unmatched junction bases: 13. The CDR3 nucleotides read TGTGCCAGCAGCGTTTGGGACAGGGGATATTGTGGTTCACCCCTCCACTTT. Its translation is CASSVWDRGYCGSPLHF.

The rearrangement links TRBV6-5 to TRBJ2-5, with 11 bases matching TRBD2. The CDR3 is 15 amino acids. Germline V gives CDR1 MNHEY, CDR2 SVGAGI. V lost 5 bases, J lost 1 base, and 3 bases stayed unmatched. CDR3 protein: CASSPSGGLQETQYF. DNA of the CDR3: TGTGCCAGCAGTCCTAGCGGGGGGCTCCAAGAGACCCAGTACTTC.

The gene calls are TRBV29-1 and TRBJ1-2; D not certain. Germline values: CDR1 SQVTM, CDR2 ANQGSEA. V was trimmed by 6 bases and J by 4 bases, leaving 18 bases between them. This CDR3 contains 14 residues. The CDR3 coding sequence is TGCAGCGTGAAAAGTCAAGTGTCTATCTATGGCTACACCTTC. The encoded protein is CSVKSQVSIYGYTF.

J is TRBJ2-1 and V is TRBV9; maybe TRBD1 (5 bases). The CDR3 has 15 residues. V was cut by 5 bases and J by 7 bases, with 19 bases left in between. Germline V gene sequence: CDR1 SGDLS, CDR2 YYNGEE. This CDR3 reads CASSITLTPGNEQFF. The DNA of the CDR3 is TGTGCCAGCAGTATAACTTTAACTCCAGGGAATGAGCAGTTCTTC. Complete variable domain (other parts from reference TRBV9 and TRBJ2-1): DSGVTQTPKHLITATGQRVTLRCSPRSGDLSVYWYQQSLDQGLQFLIQYYNGEERAKGNILERFSAQQFPDLHSELNLSSLELGDSALYFCASSITLTPGNEQFFGPGTRLTVL.

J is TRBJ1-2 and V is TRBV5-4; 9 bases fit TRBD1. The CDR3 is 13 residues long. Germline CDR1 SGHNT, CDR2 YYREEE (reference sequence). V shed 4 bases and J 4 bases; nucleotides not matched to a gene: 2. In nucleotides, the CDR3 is TGTGCCAGCAGCAAGGACAGGGGCTATGGCTACACCTTC. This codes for CASSKDRGYGYTF. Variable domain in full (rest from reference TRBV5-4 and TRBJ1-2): ETGVTQSPTHLIKTRGQQVTLRCSSQSGHNTVSWYQQALGQGPQFIFQYYREEENGRGNFPPRFSGLQFPNYSSELNVNALELDDSALYLCASSKDRGYGYTFGSGTRLTVV.